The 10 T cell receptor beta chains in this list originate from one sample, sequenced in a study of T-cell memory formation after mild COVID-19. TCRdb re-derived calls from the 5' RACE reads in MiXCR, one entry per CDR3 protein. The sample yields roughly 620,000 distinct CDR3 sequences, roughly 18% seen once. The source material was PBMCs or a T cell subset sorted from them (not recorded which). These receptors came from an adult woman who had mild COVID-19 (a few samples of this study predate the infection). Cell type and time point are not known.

The CDR3, as DNA: TGCAGTGCTAGAGTGAAGACCTATGGCTACACCTTC. It is translated as CSARVKTYGYTF. The rearrangement joins TRBV20-1 to TRBJ1-2; D is ambiguous. CDR1 DFQATT and CDR2 SNEGSKA come from the germline V gene (reference sequence). CDR3 length: 12 amino acids. V was pared by 1 base and J by 4 bases, with 7 bases between.

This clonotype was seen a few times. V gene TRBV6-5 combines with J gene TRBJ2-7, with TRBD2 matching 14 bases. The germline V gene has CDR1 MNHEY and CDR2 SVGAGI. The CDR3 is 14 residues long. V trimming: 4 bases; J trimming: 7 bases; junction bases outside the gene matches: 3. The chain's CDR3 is CASSSRLAGGEQYF. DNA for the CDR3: TGTGCCAGCAGTTCCCGACTAGCGGGGGGGGAGCAGTACTTC.

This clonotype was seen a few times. The CDR3 here is CASSPGTTTYEQYF. The DNA for the CDR3 is TGTGCCAGCAGCCCCGGGACAACGACCTACGAGCAGTACTTC. The V gene is TRBV6-5, the J gene TRBJ2-7; tentative D call: TRBD1 (6 bases). V dropped 6 bases and J dropped 2 bases, with 14 bases sitting between them. CDR1 is MNHEY and CDR2 is SVGAGI in the germline V gene. The CDR3 spans 14 residues.

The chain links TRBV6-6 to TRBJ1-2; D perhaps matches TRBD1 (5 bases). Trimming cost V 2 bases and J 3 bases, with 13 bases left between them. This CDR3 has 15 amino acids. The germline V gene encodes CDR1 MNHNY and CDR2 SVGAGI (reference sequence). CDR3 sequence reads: CASSYGMGVDYGYTF. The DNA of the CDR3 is TGTGCCAGCAGTTACGGTATGGGGGTGGACTATGGCTACACCTTC.

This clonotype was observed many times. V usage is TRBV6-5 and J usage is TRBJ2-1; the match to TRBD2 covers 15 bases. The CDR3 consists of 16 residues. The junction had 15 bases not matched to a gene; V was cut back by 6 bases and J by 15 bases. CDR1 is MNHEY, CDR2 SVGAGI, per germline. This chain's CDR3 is CASSPNAGLAGGSMFF. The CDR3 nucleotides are TGTGCCAGCAGCCCTAACGCCGGACTAGCGGGAGGGAGCATGTTCTTC.

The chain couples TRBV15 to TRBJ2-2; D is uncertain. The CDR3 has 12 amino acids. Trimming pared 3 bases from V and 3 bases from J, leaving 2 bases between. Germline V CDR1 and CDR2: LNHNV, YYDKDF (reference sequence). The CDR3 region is CATSSYTGELFF. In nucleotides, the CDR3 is TGTGCCACCAGCAGTTACACCGGGGAGCTGTTTTTT.

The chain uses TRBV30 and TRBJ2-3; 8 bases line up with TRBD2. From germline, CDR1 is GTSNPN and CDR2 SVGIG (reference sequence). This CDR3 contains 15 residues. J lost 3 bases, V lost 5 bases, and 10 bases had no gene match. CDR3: CAWGGGKRATDTQYF. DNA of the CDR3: TGTGCCTGGGGCGGGGGGAAGAGGGCGACAGATACGCAGTATTTT.

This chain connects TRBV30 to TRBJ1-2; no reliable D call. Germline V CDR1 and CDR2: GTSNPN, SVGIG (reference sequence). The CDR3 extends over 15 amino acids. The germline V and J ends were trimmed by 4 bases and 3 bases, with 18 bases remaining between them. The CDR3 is CAWNSGLRAYYGYTF. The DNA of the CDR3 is TGTGCCTGGAACTCAGGACTTAGGGCGTACTATGGCTACACCTTC.

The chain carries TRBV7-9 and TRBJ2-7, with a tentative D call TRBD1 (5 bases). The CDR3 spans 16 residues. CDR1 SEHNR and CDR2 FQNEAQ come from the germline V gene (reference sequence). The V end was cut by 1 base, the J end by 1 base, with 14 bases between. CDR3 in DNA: TGTGCCAGCAGCTTAGGGCAGGGATTCAGATCCTACGAGCAGTACTTC. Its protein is CASSLGQGFRSYEQYF.

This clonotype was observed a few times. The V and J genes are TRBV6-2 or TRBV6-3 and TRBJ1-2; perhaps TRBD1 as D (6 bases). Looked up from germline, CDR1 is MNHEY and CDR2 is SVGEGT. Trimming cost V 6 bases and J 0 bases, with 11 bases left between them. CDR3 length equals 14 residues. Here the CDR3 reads CASSDRIANYGYTF. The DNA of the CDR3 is TGTGCCAGCAGCGACAGGATAGCTAACTATGGCTACACCTTC.